The rows below give T cell receptor beta chains drawn from one sample of a study of T cells expressing NK-cell markers. TCRdb reanalyzed the 5' RACE reads and collapses them to one entry per CDR3 protein, without DNA. Reported are about 150,000 distinct CDR3 sequences; the ten largest clones contain approximately 35%. Sequencing used blood T cells: a sorted CD56 or NKG2C T cell subset, CD4+ or CD8+ T cells, or bulk PBMC T cells (not recorded which). All receptors come from a woman between 50 and 59 years old in good health. Both conserved end residues are part of each CDR3.

CDR3	length	J	V
CASRLGGSTEAFF	13	TRBJ1-1	TRBV5-1
CASSPWGGAPNNEQFF	16	TRBJ2-1	TRBV7-9
CATSDPAGGPSNEQFF	16	TRBJ2-1	TRBV24-1
CASTGPGDLELFF	13	TRBJ2-2	TRBV9
CASSQILGGADQPQHF	16	TRBJ1-5	TRBV4-1
CATSSTRGTEAFF	13	TRBJ1-1	TRBV15
CASRVRTGDTEAFF	14	TRBJ1-1	TRBV27
CASSSRLAESSYEQYF	16	TRBJ2-7	TRBV27
CASSLIGVRQETQYF	15	TRBJ2-5	TRBV12-3/TRBV12-4
CASSQVGWTSGSKEQFF	17	TRBJ2-1	TRBV4-1
CASSARPGQGGEQYF	15	TRBJ2-7	TRBV3-1
CASSESQGRGYGYTF	15	TRBJ1-2	TRBV2
CASSTSPANEQFF	13	TRBJ2-1	TRBV19
CASSPGLGPSTDTQYF	16	TRBJ2-3	TRBV3-1
CAISPTLRAGGPTRGNEQFF	20	TRBJ2-1	TRBV10-3
CASTTPWDTEAFF	13	TRBJ1-1	TRBV5-5
CASSEVFGNTDTQYF	15	TRBJ2-3	TRBV6-1
CASSSGQDYGYTF	13	TRBJ1-2	TRBV7-8
CASSLGGESRYNEQFF	16	TRBJ2-1	TRBV11-2
CASSQPSSERAYEQYF	16	TRBJ2-7	TRBV4-2
CASSPTSGRETQYF	14	TRBJ2-5	TRBV18
CASSQLRDNYNEQFF	15	TRBJ2-1	TRBV4-1
CASSSDDGRSYNEQFF	16	TRBJ2-1	TRBV6-5
CASGLERRRKLFF	13	TRBJ1-4	TRBV12-5
CASSLTENTEAFF	13	TRBJ1-1	TRBV12-3/TRBV12-4